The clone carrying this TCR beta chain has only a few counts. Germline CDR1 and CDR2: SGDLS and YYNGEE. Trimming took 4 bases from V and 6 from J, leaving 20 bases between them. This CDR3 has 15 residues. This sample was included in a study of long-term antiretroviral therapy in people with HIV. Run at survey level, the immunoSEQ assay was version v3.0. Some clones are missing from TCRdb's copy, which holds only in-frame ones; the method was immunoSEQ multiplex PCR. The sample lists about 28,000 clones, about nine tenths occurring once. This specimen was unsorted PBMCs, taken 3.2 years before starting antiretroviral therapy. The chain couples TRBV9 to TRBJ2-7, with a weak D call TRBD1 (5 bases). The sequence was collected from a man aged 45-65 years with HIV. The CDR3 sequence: CASSPQAVQGPEQYF. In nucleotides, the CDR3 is TGTGCCAGCAGCCCCCAGGCCGTCCAGGGTCCCGAGCAGTACTTC.